This T cell receptor (beta chain) was profiled in a study of chemoradiotherapy in HPV16-positive cancers. Looking at the study overall: Two HPV16-positive patients' cells yielded candidate HPV-specific clones and common motifs.

In regard to this clone: Its antigen remains unknown.

Trimming removed 3 bases from V and 3 bases from J, with 15 bases in between. The CDR3 contains 16 residues. The germline V gene encodes CDR1 MNHNS and CDR2 SASEGT. Overall study results and limits: Candidate HPV-specific clones and E7-related TCR motifs grew in tumor during treatment. Better recurrence-free survival went with HPV-responsive T-cell expansion in HPV16-positive patients.

Repertoires were generated with immunoSEQ multiplex PCR, while TCRdb's copy carries only in-frame clones and drops some. The table lists about 24,000 clones, 92% of them singletons, with roughly a sixth in the top ten. The J gene is TRBJ1-5, the V gene TRBV6-1, with D tentatively TRBD1 (6 bases). This TCR was recovered from a human donor with HPV-associated anogenital cancer. This sample comprised blood, obtained from a patient who underwent chemoradiotherapy. CDR3 region: CASSDPGAPLNQPQHF. The DNA of the CDR3 is TGTGCCAGCAGTGACCCGGGGGCCCCTCTCAATCAGCCCCAGCATTTT.